What follows are 30 T cell receptor beta chains derived from one specimen sequenced in a study of shared clonotypes between healthy human individuals (dated by TCRdb to 2018 to 2021). The method was the immunoSEQ multiplex PCR assay. TCRdb obtained this table from immuneACCESS and retained in-frame rearrangements with V and J assigned. These tables miss some clones; where compared with another copy, unresolved V genes account for less than half of the shortfall, and the remainder is unexplained. The sample table shows around 1 million clones, and approximately 80% are seen once. Clones ranked in the top ten supply over 1.3% of the sample. What was sequenced was memory CD4+ T cells sorted from blood. Sample cell subset or site, as interpreted from the label and publication: CD45RA-negative fraction. The receptors shown here come from a man between 18 and 29 years old in good health.

The chain carries TRBV21-1 and TRBJ1-6. TRBV21-1 is assigned pseudogene status. The CDR3 runs to 14 residues. CDR3 DNA: TGTGCCTGCCATCGGTTCTCCTATAATTCACCCCTCCACTTT. It specifies CACHRFSYNSPLHF.

The chain links TRBV2 to TRBJ2-5; 7 positions agree with TRBD1. The end of the DNA is better explained by TRBJ2-7, so the J call may be wrong. The CDR3 has 15 amino acids. The V gene's germline CDR1 is SNHLY and CDR2 FYNNEI. Written as DNA, the CDR3 is TGTGCCAGCAGTGTTAACAGGGGACCCTCCTACGAGCAGTACTTC. Protein product: CASSVNRGPSYEQYF.

The DNA of the CDR3 is TGCGCCAGCAGCCCCAAGTCAATTACAGGCTTCAACAATGAGCAGTTCTTC. Amino acid sequence: CASSPKSITGFNNEQFF. The genes are TRBV4-1 and TRBJ2-1, with TRBD1 as a possible D gene (5 bases). This CDR3 region has 17 residues. Looked up from germline, CDR1 is MGHRA and CDR2 is YSYEKL. V lost 4 bases, J lost 5 bases, and 21 bases lay in between.

This clone occurred a few times. This is likely a read error, given that the CDR3 carries no conserved phenylalanine or tryptophan at its end. It is unclear where the CDR3 begins or ends on the DNA, so no DNA is shown, and the CDR3 is as TCRdb lists it. The chain uses TRBV28 and TRBJ1-2. The V gene's germline CDR1 is MDHEN and CDR2 SYDVKM. Both ends counted, the CDR3 spans 9 residues. The CDR3 spells CAKGRRGLL.

The V and J genes are TRBV4-3 and TRBJ2-5; D tentatively fits TRBD1 or TRBD2 (5 bases each). There are 16 residues in the CDR3. Trimming removed 4 bases from V and 7 bases from J, with 22 bases in between. The germline CDR1 and CDR2 sequences are LGHNA and YSLEER. CDR3 region: CASSLSWDRELGTQYF. As DNA, the CDR3 is TGCGCCAGCAGCCTCTCCTGGGACCGAGAACTTGGGACCCAGTACTTC.

This rearrangement joins TRBV12-5 to TRBJ1-5, with a weak D call TRBD1 (6 bases). V shed 1 base and J shed 4 bases, with 23 bases lying between them. Germline CDR1 is LGHNT and CDR2 is FRNRAP. The CDR3 extends over 19 amino acids. CDR3: CASGLDSRGLQIRNQPQHF. The CDR3 DNA reads TGTGCTAGTGGTTTGGATAGCAGGGGCCTTCAAATTCGGAATCAGCCCCAGCATTTT.

V usage is TRBV19 and J usage is TRBJ1-3, with no clear D. In germline, CDR1 is LNHDA, CDR2 SQIVND (reference sequence). The length of the CDR3 is 12 residues. The germline V and J ends were trimmed by 5 bases and 4 bases, with 6 bases remaining between them. CDR3 in amino acids: CASSLGGNTIYF. For the CDR3, the DNA is TGTGCCAGTAGTCTTGGAGGAAACACCATATATTTT.

V gene TRBV7-9 combines with J gene TRBJ1-1, with D possibly matching TRBD1 (6 bases). CDR1 is SEHNR and CDR2 is FQNEAQ in the germline V gene (reference sequence). The CDR3 totals 14 residues. Between the trimmed V and J ends, which lost 1 base and 7 bases, there was a span of 13 bases. The CDR3 protein is CASSLEGVAIEAFF. The CDR3 DNA reads TGTGCCAGCAGCTTAGAGGGGGTCGCTATTGAAGCTTTCTTT.

The CDR3 nucleotides are TGTGCCAGCAGCCCGAGGACAGGGGATAAGAGAAATCAGCCCCAGCATTTT. Translation gives CASSPRTGDKRNQPQHF. The gene calls are TRBV28 and TRBJ1-5, with TRBD1 matching 9 bases. Germline loops: CDR1 MDHEN, CDR2 SYDVKM. J was trimmed by 4 bases and V by 6 bases; bases with no gene match: 13. The CDR3 totals 17 residues.

The genes are TRBV27 and TRBJ2-7; possibly TRBD1 or TRBD2 for D (6 bases each). Germline V lookup: CDR1 MNHEY, CDR2 SMNVEV (reference sequence). Trimming took 3 bases from V and 4 from J, leaving 19 bases between them. The CDR3 contains 16 residues. The CDR3 loop is CASSFEGGPGGYEQYF. The CDR3 nucleotides are TGTGCCAGCAGTTTCGAGGGGGGCCCCGGCGGGTACGAGCAGTACTTC.

The V gene is TRBV29-1, the J gene TRBJ1-1; 11 nucleotides align to TRBD1. Per germline, CDR1 SQVTM and CDR2 ANQGSEA. Trimming took 4 bases from V and 11 from J; bases not matched to a gene: 12. This CDR3 spans 14 amino acids. The CDR3 DNA reads as TGCAGCGTTGCGGACAGGGGGCTTCGTCAGGCCGCTTTCTTT. This encodes CSVADRGLRQAAFF.

The chain joins TRBV7-2 to TRBJ2-5; perhaps TRBD2 as D (7 bases). The CDR3 spans 17 residues. Germline CDR1 and CDR2: SGHTA and FQGNSA. V lost 1 base, J lost 4 bases, and 19 bases lay in between. Written as DNA, the CDR3 is TGTGCCAGCAGCTTAGGGTTGGGGGCGGGAGCGAGAGAGACCCAGTACTTC. This sequence encodes CASSLGLGAGARETQYF.

The chain uses TRBV6-1 and TRBJ1-1; D unclear. Germline V lookup: CDR1 MNHNS, CDR2 SASEGT. Trimming cost V 6 bases and J 0 bases, with 8 bases left between them. The CDR3 length is 13 residues. CDR3 nucleotide sequence: TGTGCCAGCAGACCCACAGTGAACACTGAAGCTTTCTTT. It encodes CASRPTVNTEAFF.

The chain employs TRBV10-1 and TRBJ1-1; D gene ambiguous. Trimming pared 4 bases from V and 4 bases from J, leaving 10 bases between. The CDR3 has 13 amino acids. CDR1 is WNHNN and CDR2 is SYGVQD in the germline V gene (reference sequence). CDR3 protein: CASSAAFGTEAFF. CDR3 DNA: TGCGCCAGCAGTGCCGCTTTCGGCACTGAAGCTTTCTTT.

Details on this clone: A much larger clone differs by one base, so this may be a read error. The same CDR3 arises from other DNA sequences in this sample as well. V usage is TRBV28 and J usage is TRBJ2-3; no firm D call. CDR1 is MDHEN, CDR2 SYDVKM, per germline. The CDR3 sequence is 12 residues long. The V gene lost 8 bases and the J gene lost 0 bases, with 6 bases spanning the gap. The CDR3 region has the DNA TGTGCCAGCTCGACTAGCACAGATACGCAGTATTTT. It yields the protein CASSTSTDTQYF.

V gene TRBV30 combines with J gene TRBJ2-7; D possibly corresponds to TRBD2 (6 bases). The CDR3 is 13 residues long. From germline, CDR1 is GTSNPN and CDR2 SVGIG (reference sequence). V was pared by 2 bases and J by 1 base, with 9 bases between. CDR3 protein: CAWSPGESYEQYF. CDR3 nucleotide sequence: TGTGCCTGGAGTCCGGGGGAGTCCTACGAGCAGTACTTC.

This chain uses TRBV2 with TRBJ2-2, with 8 bases matching TRBD2. V dropped 4 bases and J dropped 5; count of bases not matched to a gene: 3. The CDR3 contains 14 residues. Germline V lookup: CDR1 SNHLY, CDR2 FYNNEI. The CDR3 loop is CASSAGGPTGELFF. The CDR3 bases are TGTGCCAGCAGTGCGGGAGGGCCAACCGGGGAGCTGTTTTTT.

Written as DNA, the CDR3 is TGCGCCAGCAGCTTGGAAGGCGTGGGAGGCTACACCTTC. Translated: CASSLEGVGGYTF. This chain uses TRBV5-1 with TRBJ1-2; D ambiguous. Trimming pared 0 bases from V and 8 bases from J, leaving 11 bases between. This CDR3 spans 13 amino acids. CDR1 and CDR2 from the germline V gene are SGHRS and YFSETQ.

This clone was detected once. The V and J genes are TRBV28 and TRBJ2-2; D may correspond to TRBD1 or TRBD2 (5 bases each). CDR3 length: 15 residues. CDR1 MDHEN and CDR2 SYDVKM come from the germline V gene. V gave up 5 bases and J gave up 4 bases, with 14 bases separating them. CDR3 DNA: TGTGCCAGCAGTAATGGGGGTTTGAGCACCGGGGAGCTGTTTTTT. Protein sequence: CASSNGGLSTGELFF.

The chain recombines TRBV5-1 with TRBJ2-2; a weak D match, TRBD1 (6 bases). The V gene's germline CDR1 is SGHRS and CDR2 YFSETQ. The CDR3 contains 16 residues. The V end was cut by 3 bases, the J end by 2 bases, with 14 bases between. CDR3 amino acids: CASSSIPGTNTGELFF. DNA of the CDR3: TGCGCCAGCAGCTCCATTCCGGGGACAAACACCGGGGAGCTGTTTTTT.

This chain links TRBV5-1 with TRBJ2-7, with D uncertain. V was trimmed by 3 bases and J by 0 bases, leaving 10 bases between them. The CDR3 loop spans 14 amino acids. CDR1 and CDR2 from the germline V gene are SGHRS and YFSETQ. The CDR3 reads CASSSGLNSYEQYF. Here the CDR3 DNA reads TGCGCCAGCAGCTCTGGCCTGAACTCCTACGAGCAGTACTTC. Combining the CDR3 with reference TRBV5-1 and TRBJ2-7 gives the whole variable domain KAGVTQTPRYLIKTRGQQVTLSCSPISGHRSVSWYQQTPGQGLQFLFEYFSETQRNKGNFPGRFSGRQFSNSRSEMNVSTLELGDSALYLCASSSGLNSYEQYFGPGTRLTVT.

The chain links TRBV2 to TRBJ1-5; weak D call: TRBD1 (6 bases). This CDR3 is 15 amino acids long. V lost 7 bases to trimming and J lost 4 bases, with 17 bases between them. The germline V gene has CDR1 SNHLY and CDR2 FYNNEI. DNA for the CDR3: TGTGCCAGCACCATAGGGGGAACCGGGAATCAGCCCCAGCATTTT. This encodes CASTIGGTGNQPQHF.

This sequence joins TRBV19 and TRBJ1-1, with D uncertain. The germline V gene has CDR1 LNHDA and CDR2 SQIVND (reference sequence). This CDR3 is 13 amino acids long. The V gene lost 6 bases and the J gene lost 1 base, with 9 bases spanning the gap. The CDR3 sequence is CASSATKNTEAFF. The CDR3 nucleotides read TGTGCCAGTAGCGCCACTAAGAACACTGAAGCTTTCTTT.

The chain combines TRBV4-1 with TRBJ1-3; TRBD1 might be the D (5 bases). From germline, CDR1 is MGHRA and CDR2 YSYEKL. Trimming took off 8 bases at V and 3 bases at J, with 14 bases between the two ends. The CDR3 covers 14 residues. The CDR3 loop reads CASSNGALGNTIYF. As DNA, the CDR3 is TGCGCCAGCTCAAACGGGGCCCTTGGAAACACCATATATTTT.

A single count supports this clone. V gene TRBV6-5 combines with J gene TRBJ1-6, with D perhaps matching TRBD1 (5 bases). Trimming stripped 7 bases from V and 9 bases from J, with 16 bases between. The CDR3 extends over 14 amino acids. Germline-derived CDR1 and CDR2 are MNHEY and SVGAGI. The DNA of the CDR3 is TGTGCCAGCACCAGATTGGGGGAGGGTTCACCCCTCCACTTT. Amino acids: CASTRLGEGSPLHF.

This clone was recorded at least ten times. The V gene is TRBV5-4, the J gene TRBJ2-3, with 12 bases matching TRBD2. The junction had 7 bases not matched to a gene; V was cut back by 3 bases and J by 2 bases. The CDR3 sequence is 17 residues long. Germline V gene sequence: CDR1 SGHNT, CDR2 YYREEE (reference sequence). DNA for the CDR3: TGTGCCAGCAGCTCGAAACTAGCGGGGGGCCTCACAGATACGCAGTATTTT. This sequence encodes CASSSKLAGGLTDTQYF.

V gene TRBV19 combines with J gene TRBJ2-5, with TRBD2 identical over 7 bases. After removal of 5 bases from V and 5 bases from J, the junction contained 8 bases not matched to a gene. CDR1 is LNHDA, CDR2 SQIVND, per germline (reference sequence). The CDR3 length is 14 residues. CDR3 protein: CASSGLRERETQYF. The CDR3 bases are TGTGCCAGTAGTGGTTTGCGGGAGAGGGAGACCCAGTACTTC.

This clone was counted between two and nine times. The V gene is TRBV6-5, the J gene TRBJ1-2; D unresolved. Germline V gene sequence: CDR1 MNHEY, CDR2 SVGAGI. CDR3 size: 13 residues. V was cut by 7 bases and J by 8 bases, with 17 bases left in between. CDR3 nucleotides: TGTGCCAGCATGACCGGGAGGCAGCCGGGCTACACCTTC. Its translation: CASMTGRQPGYTF.

This clone has a handful of counts. This chain connects TRBV30 to TRBJ1-5; 8 bases map to TRBD1. The V gene's germline CDR1 is GTSNPN and CDR2 SVGIG (reference sequence). The length of the CDR3 is 15 residues. The V segment lost 1 base and the J segment 0 bases; nucleotides outside the gene matches: 2. CDR3 sequence: CAWSAGQDSNQPQHF. DNA for the CDR3: TGTGCCTGGAGTGCGGGACAGGATAGCAATCAGCCCCAGCATTTT.

This clone was seen just once. The chain has TRBV19 and TRBJ2-5; 10 nucleotides line up with TRBD2. Germline V gene lookup returns CDR1 LNHDA and CDR2 SQIVND (reference sequence). V was clipped by 0 bases and J by 4 bases; unmatched bases: 5. This CDR3 has 16 amino acids. CDR3 coding DNA: TGTGCCAGTAGTATAGATGGCCCTAGCGGGAGAGAGACCCAGTACTTC. Protein sequence: CASSIDGPSGRETQYF.